This T cell receptor (beta chain) was found in a study of naive and memory T cell subsets. The CDR3 runs to 16 residues. The V gene's germline CDR1 is SGHDT and CDR2 YYEEEE. V dropped 4 bases and J dropped 0; count of bases not matched to a gene: 6. Study conclusions and caveats: Especially in CD8 cells, naive repertoires contained a few larger clonotypes, possibly CD45RA-re-expressing memory cells. Over 85% of naive TCR sequences appeared only once, unlike memory subsets.

CD8 T cells were positively selected from what remained after CD4 positive selection. Cells stained for CD3, CD4, CD8, CD45RA, CD27 and viability were sorted into four CD45RA/CD27 subsets. This clonotype was found once. Its antigen is still unknown. Two oligonucleotides, mixed equimolar, formed the beta constant-region primer covering TRBC1 and TRBC2. The ligated cDNA underwent four PCR rounds using SP2 and nested alpha and beta constant-region primers. TCRdb used MiXCR to reprocess the UMI-ligation and nested PCR reads, holding one entry per CDR3 protein. The sample lists over 110,000 distinct CDR3 sequences; approximately 20% were seen once.

This clonotype originated in a human donor in good health. Sequenced: naive CD8+ T cells from blood. The chain carries TRBV5-6 and TRBJ2-2; 7 nucleotides agree with TRBD1. This CDR3 reads CASSPWDSPNTGELFF. The CDR3 DNA reads as TGTGCCAGCAGCCCATGGGACAGCCCGAACACCGGGGAGCTGTTTTTT.